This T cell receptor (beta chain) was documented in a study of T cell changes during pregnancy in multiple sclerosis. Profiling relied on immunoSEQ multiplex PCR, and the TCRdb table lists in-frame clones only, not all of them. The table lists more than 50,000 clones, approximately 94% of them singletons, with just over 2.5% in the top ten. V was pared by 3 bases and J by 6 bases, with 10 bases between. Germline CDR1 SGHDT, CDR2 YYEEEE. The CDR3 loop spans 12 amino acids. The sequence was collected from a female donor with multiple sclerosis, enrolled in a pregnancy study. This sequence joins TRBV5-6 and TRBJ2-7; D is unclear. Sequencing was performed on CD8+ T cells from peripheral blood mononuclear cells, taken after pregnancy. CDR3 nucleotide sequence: TGTGCCAGCAGCTCCTCCTCGGGCGAGCAGTACTTC. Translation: CASSSSSGEQYF.